This T cell receptor beta chain is from a study of blood T cells in healthy people across ages. PCR was performed a second time for roughly 7 to 12 cycles using a sample-barcoded 5' primer and a J-beta primer mix. From the 5' RACE reads, TCRdb called clonotypes with MiXCR, one entry per CDR3 protein. The table has around 1,000,000 distinct CDR3 sequences, 25% seen once; the top ten hold around 0.75%. Germline-derived CDR1 and CDR2 are MNHEY and SVGEGT. Trimming at V came to 5 bases and at J to 4 bases, leaving 10 bases not matched to a gene. This CDR3 region has 16 residues. This sample also appeared in a second study, on T cells of mothers and their children.

The V gene is TRBV6-2 or TRBV6-3, the J gene TRBJ2-3, with 9 nucleotides matching TRBD2. The sequenced sample consisted of blood. This TCR was sampled from a girl aged 2-10 years in good health. In DNA form, the CDR3 reads TGTGCCAGCAGTCGCGGTAGCGGGAGATATGCAGATACGCAGTATTTT. Encoded protein: CASSRGSGRYADTQYF.